The text below deals with one T cell receptor (beta chain). In the authors' methods: Reference gene primer amplification gave estimated nucleated cell counts. Assay used: immunoSEQ multiplex PCR; TCRdb lists only in-frame clones, some missing. V, J and clone size derive from that table, while D and trimming were established from the DNA sequence. Of a few hundred thousand clones listed, around 87% are singletons. The germline V gene encodes CDR1 SGHDT and CDR2 YYEEEE. CDR3 length equals 13 residues. Trimming cost V 3 bases and J 6 bases, with 12 bases left between them. This record belongs to a study of blood T cell repertoires in COVID-19. Study information: The United States, Italy and Spain were the sources of the acute and convalescent COVID-19 samples. From T cells, B-cell-depleted T cells, or PBMCs came the material, which was cDNA or gDNA.

The sample was peripheral blood. The receptor was derived from a man aged 45 to 65 with active or convalescent COVID-19. V usage is TRBV5-6 and J usage is TRBJ1-1; a possible D gene is TRBD1 (6 bases). The CDR3 bases are TGTGCCAGCAGCTCACAGGGTTACGCTGAAGCTTTCTTT. This translates into CASSSQGYAEAFF.